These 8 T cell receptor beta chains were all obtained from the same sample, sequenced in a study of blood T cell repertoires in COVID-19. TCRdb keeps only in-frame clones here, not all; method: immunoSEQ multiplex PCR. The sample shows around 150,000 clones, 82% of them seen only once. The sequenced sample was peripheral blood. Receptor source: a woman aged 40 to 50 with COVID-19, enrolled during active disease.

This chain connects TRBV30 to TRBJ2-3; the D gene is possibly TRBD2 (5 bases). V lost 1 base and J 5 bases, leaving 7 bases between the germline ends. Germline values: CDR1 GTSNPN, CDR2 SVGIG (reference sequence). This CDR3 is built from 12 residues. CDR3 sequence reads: CAWSDEGDTQYF. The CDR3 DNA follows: TGTGCCTGGAGTGATGAGGGAGATACGCAGTATTTT.

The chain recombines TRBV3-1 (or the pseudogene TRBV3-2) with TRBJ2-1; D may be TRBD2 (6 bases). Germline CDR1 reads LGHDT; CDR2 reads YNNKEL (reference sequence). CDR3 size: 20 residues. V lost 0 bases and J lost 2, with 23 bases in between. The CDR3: CASSQDLFAGGGQTYNEQFF. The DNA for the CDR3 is TGTGCCAGCAGCCAAGATCTATTCGCCGGGGGTGGTCAGACCTACAATGAGCAGTTCTTC.

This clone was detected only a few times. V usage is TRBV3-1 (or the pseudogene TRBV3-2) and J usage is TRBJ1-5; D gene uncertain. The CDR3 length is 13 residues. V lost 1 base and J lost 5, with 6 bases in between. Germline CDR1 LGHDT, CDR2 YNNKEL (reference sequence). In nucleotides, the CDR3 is TGTGCCAGCAGCCAAGTCATTGATCAGCCCCAGCATTTT. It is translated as CASSQVIDQPQHF.

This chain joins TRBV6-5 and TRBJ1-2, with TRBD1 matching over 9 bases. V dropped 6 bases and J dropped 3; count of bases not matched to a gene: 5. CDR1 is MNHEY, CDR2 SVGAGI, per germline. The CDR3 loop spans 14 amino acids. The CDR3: CASSTGTGYYGYTF. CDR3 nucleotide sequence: TGTGCCAGCAGCACCGGGACAGGGTACTATGGCTACACCTTC.

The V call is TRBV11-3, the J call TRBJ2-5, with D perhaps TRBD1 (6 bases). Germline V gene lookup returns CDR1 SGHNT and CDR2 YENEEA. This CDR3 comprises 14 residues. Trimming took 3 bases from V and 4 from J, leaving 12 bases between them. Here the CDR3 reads CASSLGARRETQYF. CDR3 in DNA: TGTGCCAGCAGCTTGGGGGCGCGTCGAGAGACCCAGTACTTC.

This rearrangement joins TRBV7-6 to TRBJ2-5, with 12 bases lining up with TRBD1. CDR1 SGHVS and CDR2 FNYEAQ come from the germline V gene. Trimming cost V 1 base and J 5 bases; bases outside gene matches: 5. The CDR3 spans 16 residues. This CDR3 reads CASSLGGQGAWETQYF. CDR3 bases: TGTGCCAGCAGCTTAGGGGGACAGGGGGCGTGGGAGACCCAGTACTTC.

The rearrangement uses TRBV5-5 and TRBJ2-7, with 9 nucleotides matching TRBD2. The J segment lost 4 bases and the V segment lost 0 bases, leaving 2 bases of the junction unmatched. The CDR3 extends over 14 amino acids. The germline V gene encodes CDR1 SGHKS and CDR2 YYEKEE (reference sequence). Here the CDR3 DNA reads TGTGCCAGCAGCTTGGCTAGCGGGAATTACGAGCAGTACTTC. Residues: CASSLASGNYEQYF.

This CDR3 is CANWSGSSYNEQFF. The CDR3 bases are TGTGCCAATTGGAGTGGGAGCTCCTACAATGAGCAGTTCTTC. The rearrangement uses TRBV21-1 and TRBJ2-1; the table assigns TRBD2, which was not confirmed against the DNA. TRBV21-1 is a pseudogene segment. The CDR3 consists of 14 residues.